These 23 T cell receptor beta chains originate from one sample sequenced in a study of blood T cell repertoires in COVID-19. Clones were sequenced by immunoSEQ multiplex PCR, and TCRdb holds only the in-frame ones, with some missing. Of under 450,000 clones listed, roughly four fifths are singletons. Sequencing was performed on PBMCs or T cells enriched from blood (not recorded which). These receptors all come from a woman in her 50s who had recovered from COVID-19.

The chain combines TRBV7-2 with TRBJ2-5; TRBD2 aligns across 7 bases. CDR1 is SGHTA and CDR2 is FQGNSA in the germline V gene. Trimming cost V 3 bases and J 4 bases; bases outside gene matches: 11. The CDR3 covers 16 residues. CDR3 DNA sequence: TGTGCCAGCAGCTTGGGCCCGTGGGGGGGTGGAGAGACCCAGTACTTC. Translated: CASSLGPWGGGETQYF. Full variable domain (rest looked up from reference TRBV7-2 and TRBJ2-5): GAGVSQSPSNKVTEKGKDVELRCDPISGHTALYWYRQSLGQGLEFLIYFQGNSAPDKSGLPSDRFSAERTGGSVSTLTIQRTQQEDSAVYLCASSLGPWGGGETQYFGPGTRLLVL.

The chain carries TRBV3-1 (or the pseudogene TRBV3-2) and TRBJ1-2, with 8 bases fitting TRBD1. This CDR3 is 16 amino acids long. Germline assignment: CDR1 LGHDT and CDR2 YNNKEL (reference sequence). With 4 bases clipped from V and 6 bases from J, the junction kept 13 bases outside the gene matches. The CDR3 loop is CASSLPGQGPGDGYTF. The CDR3 region has the DNA TGTGCCAGCAGCCTCCCTGGACAGGGCCCTGGGGATGGCTACACCTTC.

This chain connects TRBV29-1 to TRBJ1-2; D is unclear. Trimming left V 3 bases short and J 5 bases short, with 16 bases between. The CDR3 runs 14 residues. Germline-derived CDR1 and CDR2 are SQVTM and ANQGSEA. This CDR3 reads CSVEAGPGIYGYTF. CDR3 sequence (DNA): TGCAGCGTTGAGGCAGGTCCCGGAATTTATGGCTACACCTTC.

The V gene is TRBV3-1 (or the pseudogene TRBV3-2), the J gene TRBJ2-3; TRBD2 might be the D (6 bases). This CDR3 spans 16 amino acids. Germline CDR1 reads LGHDT; CDR2 reads YNNKEL (reference sequence). Trimming removed 1 base from V and 2 bases from J, with 13 bases in between. DNA of the CDR3: TGTGCCAGCAGCCAAGCAGTTGGCGGGGTCACAGATACGCAGTATTTT. Residues: CASSQAVGGVTDTQYF.

V gene TRBV28 combines with J gene TRBJ2-7, with 8 bases aligning to TRBD1. The CDR3 contains 15 residues. Germline V gives CDR1 MDHEN, CDR2 SYDVKM. V lost 2 bases and J lost 12; bases outside the gene matches: 15. CDR3 residues: CASSLHPGQERLGYF. The CDR3 coding sequence is TGTGCCAGCAGTTTACACCCGGGACAGGAGCGACTTGGGTACTTC.

This rearrangement joins TRBV9 to TRBJ2-2; 7 bases are a match to TRBD2. Germline CDR1 is SGDLS and CDR2 is YYNGEE. The CDR3 is made up of 15 amino acids. V shed 5 bases and J 4 bases; nucleotides not matched to a gene: 8. The CDR3 region is CASSLAGDGTGELFF. CDR3 coding DNA: TGTGCCAGCAGTCTTGCGGGAGATGGCACCGGGGAGCTGTTTTTT.

This chain links TRBV7-2 with TRBJ1-4, with D possibly TRBD1 on 6 matching bases. The CDR3 length is 16 residues. V gave up 1 base and J gave up 6 bases, with 15 bases separating them. The germline V gene has CDR1 SGHTA and CDR2 FQGNSA. CDR3 in DNA: TGTGCCAGCAGCTTAGGGGGAGCAGGGGCCCATGAAAAACTGTTTTTT. This translates into CASSLGGAGAHEKLFF.

This chain connects TRBV3-1 (or the pseudogene TRBV3-2) to TRBJ1-2, with TRBD1 matching 11 bases. Germline-derived CDR1 and CDR2 are LGHDT and YNNKEL (reference sequence). The CDR3 contains 14 residues. With V trimmed by 1 base and J by 7 bases, 2 bases remained unmatched. The CDR3 loop is CASSQGTGGFGYTF. The CDR3 DNA follows: TGTGCCAGCAGCCAAGGGACAGGGGGCTTTGGCTACACCTTC.

The genes are TRBV7-3 and TRBJ2-7, with D tentatively TRBD1 (7 bases). CDR3 length: 12 residues. V dropped 6 bases and J dropped 3 bases, with 9 bases sitting between them. Germline V lookup: CDR1 SGHTA, CDR2 FQGTGA. CDR3 sequence reads: CASSQGGYEQYF. CDR3 sequence (DNA): TGTGCCAGCAGTCAGGGGGGCTACGAGCAGTACTTC.

The genes are TRBV19 and TRBJ1-5; no definite D call. V was shortened by 0 bases and J by 0 bases, with 12 bases between the two germline ends. The V gene's germline CDR1 is LNHDA and CDR2 SQIVND (reference sequence). This CDR3 contains 17 residues. This CDR3 is CASSIDRQSRSNQPQHF. For the CDR3, the DNA is TGTGCCAGTAGTATAGATAGACAATCTCGTAGCAATCAGCCCCAGCATTTT.

This chain connects TRBV28 to TRBJ1-4, with 8 bases lining up with TRBD1. The germline V gene has CDR1 MDHEN and CDR2 SYDVKM. The junction had 4 bases not matched to a gene; V was cut back by 2 bases and J by 8 bases. This CDR3 spans 14 amino acids. For the CDR3, the DNA is TGTGCCAGCAGTTTAACAGGGGGGGGCGAAAAACTGTTTTTT. Its translation: CASSLTGGGEKLFF.

The genes are TRBV20-1 and TRBJ2-1, with 10 nucleotides matching TRBD2. The V gene's germline CDR1 is DFQATT and CDR2 SNEGSKA (reference sequence). Unmatched junction bases numbered 8, after V lost 3 bases and J lost 9 bases. CDR3 length: 14 amino acids. CDR3 protein: CSASGSSGRSEQFF. The CDR3 coding sequence is TGCAGTGCTAGTGGGTCTAGCGGGAGAAGTGAGCAGTTCTTC.

V usage is TRBV5-1 and J usage is TRBJ2-3; a possible D gene is TRBD2 (6 bases). This CDR3 spans 16 amino acids. CDR1 is SGHRS and CDR2 is YFSETQ in the germline V gene. V was trimmed by 4 bases and J by 0 bases, leaving 15 bases between them. The CDR3 region is CASSARLAISTDTQYF. The CDR3 coding sequence is TGCGCCAGCAGCGCCCGTCTAGCGATTAGCACAGATACGCAGTATTTT.

The chain combines TRBV4-1 with TRBJ2-1, with 13 bases aligning to TRBD2. This CDR3 is built from 19 residues. Germline V gene lookup returns CDR1 MGHRA and CDR2 YSYEKL. The ends lost 0 bases at V and 0 bases at J; junction bases unmatched: 5. CDR3 residues: CASSQDGTSGASSYNEQFF. As DNA, the CDR3 is TGCGCCAGCAGCCAAGACGGGACTAGCGGGGCGAGCTCCTACAATGAGCAGTTCTTC.

This clone was detected only once. V is TRBV4-2 and J is TRBJ2-1, with 10 bases aligning to TRBD2. The CDR3 length is 17 residues. After removal of 4 bases from V and 6 bases from J, the junction contained 12 bases not matched to a gene. The V gene's germline CDR1 is LGHNA and CDR2 YNFKEQ. The CDR3: CASSPLVGLAVRNEQFF. In nucleotides, the CDR3 is TGTGCCAGCAGCCCCCTGGTCGGACTAGCGGTCCGCAATGAGCAGTTCTTC.

This sequence joins TRBV7-9 and TRBJ2-6; 12 nucleotides align to TRBD1. The V gene end was trimmed by 5 bases and the J gene end by 4 bases; junction bases not matched to a gene: 9. CDR1 is SEHNR, CDR2 FQNEAQ, per germline (reference sequence). The CDR3 length is 18 residues. The CDR3 bases are TGTGCCAGCAGCCATAGGGACAGGGGGCTAGCGGGGGCCAACGTCCTGACTTTC. It translates to CASSHRDRGLAGANVLTF.

The chain is built from TRBV27 and TRBJ2-1, with 10 nucleotides matching TRBD2. This CDR3 has 17 residues. Germline trimming cut 2 bases from V and 1 base from J; bases unmatched to any gene: 5. Germline V gives CDR1 MNHEY, CDR2 SMNVEV (reference sequence). The CDR3 bases are TGTGCCAGCAGTTTAGGAGCGGGAGGGTATTCCTACAATGAGCAGTTCTTC. Translation gives CASSLGAGGYSYNEQFF.

This sequence joins TRBV5-1 and TRBJ2-6; the D gene is possibly TRBD1 (6 bases). The V gene lost 1 base and the J gene lost 0 bases, with 14 bases spanning the gap. CDR3 length: 18 amino acids. Germline values: CDR1 SGHRS, CDR2 YFSETQ. DNA of the CDR3: TGCGCCAGCAGCTTGTCCGCAGGGGTGTCCTCTGGGGCCAACGTCCTGACTTTC. It encodes CASSLSAGVSSGANVLTF. Full variable domain (missing parts from reference TRBV5-1 and TRBJ2-6): KAGVTQTPRYLIKTRGQQVTLSCSPISGHRSVSWYQQTPGQGLQFLFEYFSETQRNKGNFPGRFSGRQFSNSRSEMNVSTLELGDSALYLCASSLSAGVSSGANVLTFGAGSRLTVL.

The CDR3 protein is CASSHPGIDYSNQPQHF. In DNA form, the CDR3 reads TGTGCCAGCAGTCACCCCGGGATTGACTATAGCAATCAGCCCCAGCATTTT. This sequence joins TRBV6-6 and TRBJ1-5; no clear D gene. The CDR3 length is 17 residues. CDR1 is MNHNY, CDR2 SVGAGI, per germline (reference sequence). V was trimmed by 5 bases and J by 0 bases, leaving 17 bases between them.

For this clone: Compared with germline, one end of the junction differs, possibly owing to a read error. CDR3 sequence: CVSSFNPGLAGVGSYNEQFF. CDR3 DNA: TGTGTCAGCAGCTTCAACCCGGGACTAGCGGGAGTAGGGTCCTACAATGAGCAGTTCTTC. The chain employs TRBV7-3 and TRBJ2-1; 14 bases align to TRBD2. There are 20 residues in the CDR3. Germline-derived CDR1 and CDR2 are SGHTA and FQGTGA.

This chain connects TRBV2 to TRBJ2-1; D gene ambiguous. Germline V gene data show CDR1 as SNHLY and CDR2 as FYNNEI. CDR3 length equals 13 residues. V lost 7 bases and J 0 bases, leaving 7 bases between the germline ends. This chain's CDR3 is CASTESSYNEQFF. CDR3 DNA: TGTGCCAGCACGGAGAGCTCCTACAATGAGCAGTTCTTC.

The chain recombines TRBV28 with TRBJ1-6; 10 bases are a match to TRBD1. CDR1 MDHEN and CDR2 SYDVKM come from the germline V gene. V shed 5 bases and J 10 bases; nucleotides not matched to a gene: 11. The CDR3 totals 16 residues. For the CDR3, the DNA is TGTGCCAGCAGTGTTTCGACAGGGGGCGCATGGTCACCCCTCCACTTT. Translating it yields CASSVSTGGAWSPLHF.

This chain links TRBV18 with TRBJ1-5, with 7 nucleotides matching TRBD1. V was clipped by 4 bases and J by 5 bases; unmatched bases: 8. This CDR3 spans 15 amino acids. Germline V lookup: CDR1 KGHSH, CDR2 LQKENI. The CDR3 is CASSRTGQWDQPQHF. CDR3 sequence (DNA): TGTGCCAGCTCACGAACGGGACAGTGGGATCAGCCCCAGCATTTT.